This T cell receptor beta chain emerged from a study of T-cell memory formation after mild COVID-19 (dated by TCRdb to 2020 to 2022). General notes on the study: TCR sequence clusters from the two donors were found to be largely donor specific. T-cell clones expanding and contracting after mild COVID-19 in two donors were tracked by longitudinal TCRalpha and TCRbeta repertoire sequencing. Two young, previously healthy adult volunteers made up the cohort, one male and one female.

The sequencing machine was an Illumina NovaSeq 6000. TCRalpha and TCRbeta cDNA libraries were constructed by 5'RACE with constant-segment primers, with sample barcodes and unique molecular identifiers being introduced. Trizol reagent was used to extract RNA from every sample. Library amplification was performed in two PCR steps, and a second sample barcode and Illumina TruSeq adapters were introduced in the second step. The libraries were sequenced on an Illumina NovaSeq using 2 x 150 bp paired-end reads. The original methods were these. Demultiplexing of reads and collapsing into UMI-guided consensus sequences were performed with migec v1.2.7. Using mixcr v2.1.11, UMI consensuses were aligned to TRA and TRB V and J templates and then assembled into clonotypes. A clonotype was counted as expanded or contracted only if both edgeR and NoisET called the change significant, with noise models trained on biological replicates. For edgeR calls, a false discovery rate-adjusted p below 0.01 and a log2 fold-change threshold of 1 were applied. As an exploratory analysis of dynamics, max-normalized trajectories of the 1000 most abundant clonotypes were examined with PCA combined with hierarchical clustering. Separately sequenced CD4+ and CD8+ repertoires were used to assign the CD4 or CD8 phenotype of responding clones. TCRdb trimmed public reads at Q25 via fastp, called clones via MiXCR and kept in-frame beta chains. Duplicate CDR3 protein sequences are folded into a single record with the most common DNA and genes. Here the V and J calls rest on TCRdb's processing, not on the authors' analysis. This sample has hundreds of thousands of distinct CDR3 sequences in its table, and over 15% of those were observed once. The ten largest clones capture approximately 12% of the sample.

The investigation overall reported the following: Clones that contracted from day 15 to 85 showed balanced CD4/CD8 phenotypes, whereas a second wave of clones that expanded from day 15 to 37 leaned towards CD4+. Some responding clones were detected in pre-infection memory, which suggested that pre-existing cross-reactive memory T cells had joined the SARS-CoV-2 response. Contracting CD4+ clones were located mainly in the CM and EM memory subsets, whereas CD8+ clones were found to be enriched in EMRA. SARS-CoV-2 specificity of the second-wave clones peaking on day 37 was not confirmed. The study covered only a couple of mild cases, and larger cohorts including severe cases with pre-infection samples were considered necessary.

This clonotype was observed a few times. Its antigen is unknown. Within one base of it there is no much larger clone, and no base qualities were kept. Measured from the cysteine to the phenylalanine, the CDR3 is 16 residues long. Left in the record is the CDR3 DNA by itself, 48 bases read in frame from the first base. CDR1 and CDR2 (LGHDT, YNNKEL) derive from the germline V gene (reference sequence). Here V drops 1 base and J drops 6 bases, and the junction holds 7 bases not matched to any gene. Ficoll-Paque density gradient centrifugation was the method used to isolate PBMCs. Sequenced: PBMCs or a T cell subset sorted from them (not recorded which). This clonotype originated in an adult woman who had mild COVID-19 (a few samples of this study predate the infection). The sample titles of this study are shuffled in the database, so cell type and time point are left out; the donor was told from shared clones. The sequence links TRBV3-1 to TRBJ2-1; 9 middle bases align to TRBD2. Here the CDR3 is given as CASSQGWGLAFNEQFF. The nucleotide sequence reads TGTGCCAGCAGCCAAGGGTGGGGACTAGCTTTCAATGAGCAGTTCTTC.